This record looks at one T cell receptor beta chain sequence and its context. This entry comes from a study of shared clonotypes between healthy human individuals. The germline gives CDR1 KGHSH, CDR2 LQKENI. V dropped 3 bases and J dropped 3 bases, with 9 bases sitting between them. This CDR3 is 13 amino acids long. Assay: immunoSEQ multiplex PCR; the TCRdb copy retains only in-frame clones and omits some. The sample carries about 600,000 clones, just over 75% recorded once. Sequenced material: PBMCs. The V and J genes are TRBV18 and TRBJ2-7; D gene unclear. This receptor was identified in a woman aged 40 to 50 in good health. Some clones in this sample may be carry-over from other donors' samples. DNA for the CDR3: TGTGCCAGCTCACCTACAGCCCTCTACGAGCAGTACTTC. It encodes CASSPTALYEQYF.